The clone carrying this T cell receptor (beta chain) was found a few times. Its specificity is not known. The CDR3 runs to 13 residues. The germline V gene encodes CDR1 SQVTM and CDR2 ANQGSEA. V lost 2 bases and J lost 0, with 7 bases in between. This sample was taken from a study of T cells after yellow fever vaccination. Study results and limitations: Abundant bulk-population clonotypes could contaminate the FACS-sorted repertoires. Subsequent booster samples again held most clones from primary vaccination (under 98% CD4, about 86% CD8).

Production of TCR cDNA was by 5'RACE template switching, which also added a universal primer site and UMIs. TCRdb reanalysed the 5' RACE reads using MiXCR and keeps one entry per CDR3 protein. The table has about 340,000 distinct CDR3 sequences, 4% seen once. Sample: PBMCs, taken 5 days after the yellow fever booster vaccination. The clonotype comes from a man younger than 35 who received the YFV17D yellow fever vaccine. The chain recombines TRBV29-1 with TRBJ1-1; a weak D match, TRBD1 (5 bases). The CDR3 bases are TGCAGCGTTGAACACAGGATGAACACTGAAGCTTTCTTT. It encodes CSVEHRMNTEAFF.